The 22 T cell receptor beta chains below were found in one sample sequenced in a study of PD-1 blockade in mismatch repair-deficient tumors. Method: immunoSEQ multiplex PCR; TCRdb's copy keeps in-frame clones and lacks some. Among 50,000 or so clones, 81% were seen once, and the ten largest hold over 7.5%. Material: peripheral blood, obtained about 20 weeks after starting pembrolizumab. These receptors were obtained from an adult with mismatch repair-deficient cancer.

The rearrangement uses TRBV7-3 and TRBJ2-3; possible D gene TRBD2, 6 bases. The CDR3 runs 14 residues. The V gene lost 0 bases and the J gene lost 5 bases, with 9 bases spanning the gap. In germline, CDR1 is SGHTA, CDR2 FQGTGA. Here the CDR3 DNA reads TGTGCCAGCAGCTTAACCCCGGAGGGAGATACGCAGTATTTT. Protein sequence: CASSLTPEGDTQYF. Complete variable domain (other parts from reference TRBV7-3 and TRBJ2-3): GAGVSQTPSNKVTEKGKYVELRCDPISGHTALYWYRQSLGQGPEFLIYFQGTGAADDSGLPNDRFFAVRPEGSVSTLKIQRTERGDSAVYLCASSLTPEGDTQYFGPGTRLTVL.

The chain carries TRBV7-9 and TRBJ1-1; 9 positions agree with TRBD1. Trimming removed 5 bases from V and 5 bases from J; junction bases left unmatched: 9. In germline, CDR1 is SEHNR, CDR2 FQNEAQ (reference sequence). The CDR3 covers 15 residues. The DNA for the CDR3 is TGTGCCAGCAGCCCCCCGACAGGGGGGGGGACTGAAGCTTTCTTT. Translating it yields CASSPPTGGGTEAFF.

The gene calls are TRBV6-6 and TRBJ2-1; 13 positions agree with TRBD2. Germline V gene sequence: CDR1 MNHNY, CDR2 SVGAGI (reference sequence). The CDR3 spans 16 residues. After removal of 3 bases from V and 4 bases from J, the junction contained 3 bases not matched to a gene. DNA of the CDR3: TGTGCCAGCAGTTATTCGGGACTAGCGGGGTACAATGAGCAGTTCTTC. Its protein is CASSYSGLAGYNEQFF.

The chain has TRBV19 and TRBJ2-1, with 7 bases matching TRBD2. Unmatched junction bases numbered 6, after V lost 3 bases and J lost 4 bases. The CDR3 loop spans 15 amino acids. CDR1 and CDR2 from the germline V gene are LNHDA and SQIVND (reference sequence). The CDR3 DNA is TGTGCCAGTAGTATCCAGCGGGGTTTTTACAATGAGCAGTTCTTC. The encoded protein is CASSIQRGFYNEQFF.

This chain connects TRBV14 to TRBJ2-1, with 7 bases matching TRBD2. CDR1 is SGHDN and CDR2 is FVKESK in the germline V gene. The CDR3 runs 16 residues. V gave up 0 bases and J gave up 9 bases; unmatched junction bases: 11. The CDR3 nucleotides read TGTGCCAGCAGCCAAGAGGCTAGGGGAGGGCAGGCTGAGCAGTTCTTC. It encodes CASSQEARGGQAEQFF.

This clone was counted only a few times. The chain has TRBV4-2 and TRBJ2-5; weak D call: TRBD2 (5 bases). CDR1 LGHNA and CDR2 YNFKEQ come from the germline V gene. Trimming removed 1 base at V and 4 bases at J, with 13 bases between. The CDR3 has 15 amino acids. CDR3 residues: CASSQVRGSGETQYF. In nucleotides, the CDR3 is TGTGCCAGCAGCCAAGTCCGGGGTTCGGGAGAGACCCAGTACTTC.

This clone was seen a single time. V usage is TRBV29-1 and J usage is TRBJ1-1; D possibly corresponds to TRBD1 (5 bases). Trimming cost V 4 bases and J 4 bases, with 10 bases left between them. The CDR3 runs 12 residues. The germline CDR1 and CDR2 sequences are SQVTM and ANQGSEA. In DNA, the CDR3 is TGCAGCGTTGTAACCGGGGGCACTGAAGCTTTCTTT. This gives the protein CSVVTGGTEAFF.

The J gene is TRBJ2-7, the V gene TRBV6-5; TRBD2 matches at 11 bases. The CDR3 is 15 amino acids. V lost 5 bases and J lost 4; bases outside the gene matches: 7. Germline V lookup: CDR1 MNHEY, CDR2 SVGAGI. CDR3 amino acids: CASSHLLAGVYEQYF. In DNA form, the CDR3 reads TGTGCCAGCAGTCACCTACTAGCGGGAGTATACGAGCAGTACTTC.

The chain has TRBV12-5 and TRBJ1-3; perhaps TRBD1 as D (5 bases). The CDR3 runs to 16 residues. Germline CDR1 and CDR2: LGHNT and FRNRAP. V was trimmed by 0 bases and J by 6 bases, leaving 15 bases between them. CDR3: CASGLVLQPGENTIYF. DNA of the CDR3: TGTGCTAGTGGTTTGGTATTGCAGCCGGGGGAAAACACCATATATTTT.

This clone was counted a few times. The chain is built from TRBV30 and TRBJ1-1, with D unclear. Germline V lookup: CDR1 GTSNPN, CDR2 SVGIG (reference sequence). Trimming took off 7 bases at V and 4 bases at J, with 13 bases between the two ends. This CDR3 comprises 12 residues. The CDR3 DNA follows: TGTGCCTCCGGGGAGGAGGCCACTGAAGCTTTCTTT. Residues: CASGEEATEAFF.

The chain is built from TRBV6-6 and TRBJ2-2; 11 bases line up with TRBD1. This CDR3 has 14 residues. CDR1 and CDR2 from the germline V gene are MNHNY and SVGAGI (reference sequence). With 7 bases clipped from V and 5 bases from J, the junction kept 3 bases outside the gene matches. DNA of the CDR3: TGTGCCAGCACCGGACAGGGGGCAACCGGGGAGCTGTTTTTT. Its translation is CASTGQGATGELFF.

The genes are TRBV6-5 and TRBJ2-7; 7 bases are a match to TRBD1. The CDR3 consists of 13 residues. The germline V gene has CDR1 MNHEY and CDR2 SVGAGI. The trim removed 5 bases at V and 7 bases at J, leaving 8 bases unmatched. The CDR3 region is CASSVGQPREQYF. As DNA, the CDR3 is TGTGCCAGCAGTGTGGGACAGCCGAGGGAGCAGTACTTC.

This clone was recorded once. The chain joins TRBV2 to TRBJ1-3; D gene uncertain. Germline CDR1 SNHLY, CDR2 FYNNEI. CDR3 length equals 14 residues. Deletions cut 3 bases from V and 4 bases from J, with 10 bases between. This chain's CDR3 is CASSEQSHGNTIYF. In nucleotides, the CDR3 is TGTGCCAGCAGTGAGCAAAGTCACGGAAACACCATATATTTT.

The chain combines TRBV7-9 with TRBJ2-7, with 15 nucleotides matching TRBD2. Germline V gives CDR1 SEHNR, CDR2 FQNEAQ (reference sequence). The CDR3 consists of 17 residues. Trimming took 0 bases from V and 3 from J; bases not matched to a gene: 3. CDR3 in amino acids: CASSLAGTSGGYYEQYF. The CDR3 region has the DNA TGTGCCAGCAGCTTAGCCGGGACTAGCGGGGGGTACTACGAGCAGTACTTC.

The chain employs TRBV9 and TRBJ1-3; D perhaps matches TRBD1 (5 bases). Germline V gene lookup returns CDR1 SGDLS and CDR2 YYNGEE. V was trimmed by 3 bases and J by 0 bases, leaving 10 bases between them. The length of the CDR3 is 15 residues. The CDR3 is CASSEAGLSGNTIYF. The DNA of the CDR3 is TGTGCCAGCAGCGAAGCAGGGCTCTCTGGAAACACCATATATTTT.

The gene calls are TRBV21-1 and TRBJ2-5; TRBD2, the table's D call, was not compared with the DNA. TRBV21-1 is tagged as a pseudogene. The length of the CDR3 is 15 residues. CDR3 bases: TGTGCCAGCAGCAAAGTAGGTAAGACGGGAGAGACCCAGTACTTC. Translation gives CASSKVGKTGETQYF.

This sequence joins TRBV6-5 and TRBJ2-1; no firm D call. CDR1 and CDR2 (germline): MNHEY, SVGAGI. The CDR3 contains 12 residues. V was cut by 0 bases and J by 8 bases, with 5 bases left in between. The chain's CDR3 is CASSYSSDEQFF. The CDR3, as DNA: TGTGCCAGCAGTTACTCGAGCGATGAGCAGTTCTTC.

In this sample, this clone turned up a few times. The chain couples TRBV12-5 to TRBJ2-3, with D perhaps matching TRBD2 (6 bases). Trimming shortened V by 1 base and J by 12 bases, and 14 bases separated the two germline ends. This CDR3 spans 13 amino acids. CDR1 and CDR2 (germline): LGHNT, FRNRAP. In nucleotides, the CDR3 is TGTGCTAGTGGTTTGGGGACCGGAGGGCCACAGTATTTT. Its translation: CASGLGTGGPQYF.

V usage is TRBV29-1 and J usage is TRBJ2-7; possible D gene TRBD1, 6 bases. V was shortened by 7 bases and J by 3 bases, with 13 bases between the two germline ends. Germline V gives CDR1 SQVTM, CDR2 ANQGSEA. The CDR3 has 12 amino acids. CDR3 DNA: TGCAGCGCAACGACAGGAGACTACGAGCAGTACTTC. Its protein product is CSATTGDYEQYF.

The chain recombines TRBV30 with TRBJ1-2; D is uncertain. Germline CDR1 GTSNPN, CDR2 SVGIG (reference sequence). V lost 2 bases and J lost 2, with 9 bases in between. The CDR3 covers 13 residues. The CDR3 nucleotides are TGTGCCTGGAGTCCTCAAAGAAACTATGGCTACACCTTC. Amino acid sequence: CAWSPQRNYGYTF.

The chain recombines TRBV5-4 with TRBJ2-4; tentatively, D is TRBD2 (6 bases). The germline CDR1 and CDR2 sequences are SGHNT and YYREEE (reference sequence). V was cut by 0 bases and J by 2 bases, with 12 bases left in between. The CDR3 totals 16 residues. The CDR3 DNA reads TGTGCCAGCAGCTTGGCTAGCGCGGGGTCCAAAAACATTCAGTACTTC. Amino acids: CASSLASAGSKNIQYF.

The gene calls are TRBV6-5 and TRBJ2-3; D not certain. The CDR3 covers 11 residues. V lost 7 bases and J lost 6, with 8 bases in between. Germline CDR1 is MNHEY and CDR2 is SVGAGI. CDR3 bases: TGTGCCAGCACCGCGTCTGATACGCAGTATTTT. Translating gives CASTASDTQYF.